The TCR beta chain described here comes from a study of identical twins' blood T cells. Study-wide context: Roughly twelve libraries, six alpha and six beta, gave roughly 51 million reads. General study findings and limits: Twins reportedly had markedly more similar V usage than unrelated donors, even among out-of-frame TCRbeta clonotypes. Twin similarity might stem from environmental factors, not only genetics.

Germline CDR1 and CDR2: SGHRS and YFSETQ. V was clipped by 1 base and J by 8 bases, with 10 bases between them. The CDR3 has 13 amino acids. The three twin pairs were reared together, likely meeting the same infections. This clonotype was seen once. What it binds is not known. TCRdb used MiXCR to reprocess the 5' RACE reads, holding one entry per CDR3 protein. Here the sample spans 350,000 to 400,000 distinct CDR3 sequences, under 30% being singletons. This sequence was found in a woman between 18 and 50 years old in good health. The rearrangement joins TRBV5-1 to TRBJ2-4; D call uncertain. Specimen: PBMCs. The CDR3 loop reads CASSLPTTDIQYF. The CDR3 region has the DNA TGCGCCAGCAGCTTGCCTACGACGGACATTCAGTACTTC.